The 2 T cell receptor beta chains below all came from one sample that was sequenced in a study of cytomegalovirus exposure and HLA in healthy donors. 13 Jbeta primers and 60 Vbeta primers were used for the PCR. Sequenced by immunoSEQ multiplex PCR; TCRdb stores in-frame clones only, minus some. The profile covers 200,000 to 300,000 clones, with 82% appearing a single time and 5.4% taken by the ten largest. Input material: PBMCs. These receptors originate from a woman between 35 and 50 years old in good health and CMV-seropositive.

The V call is TRBV7-2, the J call TRBJ1-2, with TRBD1 matching over 11 bases. The germline V gene has CDR1 SGHTA and CDR2 FQGNSA. V dropped 5 bases and J dropped 5; count of bases not matched to a gene: 7. This CDR3 has 15 amino acids. For the CDR3, the DNA is TGTGCCAGCAGCCAAACAGGGACAGGGGGGTATGGCTACACCTTC. This codes for CASSQTGTGGYGYTF. Based on the CDR3 plus reference TRBV7-2 and TRBJ1-2, the full variable domain is GAGVSQSPSNKVTEKGKDVELRCDPISGHTALYWYRQSLGQGLEFLIYFQGNSAPDKSGLPSDRFSAERTGGSVSTLTIQRTQQEDSAVYLCASSQTGTGGYGYTFGSGTRLTVV.

This clone was detected once. The chain is built from TRBV5-6 and TRBJ1-6; TRBD1 might be the D (6 bases). Trimming took 4 bases from V and 6 from J, leaving 11 bases between them. Germline CDR1 is SGHDT and CDR2 is YYEEEE. The CDR3 length is 14 residues. CDR3 in amino acids: CASSRTAANSPLHF. The CDR3 nucleotides read TGTGCCAGCAGCCGGACAGCGGCTAATTCACCCCTCCACTTT.